This TCR beta chain was observed in a study of cytomegalovirus exposure and HLA in healthy donors. Across the whole study: Findings of an earlier analysis included about 120 million unique TCR beta sequences from 170 million or so T cells.

Primers included in the PCR were 60 Vbeta and 13 Jbeta primers. Original data processing: In a later analysis, about 9.9 million of 65 million to 90 million unique beta chains occurred in at least two donors. Using immunoSEQ multiplex PCR, the repertoire was profiled, and TCRdb retains in-frame clones only, with some absent. That table furnishes V, J and clone size, whereas the DNA furnished D and trimming. Among over 150,000 clones, about three quarters were seen once, and the ten largest hold around 3.6%. When sampled, the donors appeared nominally healthy, though they likely had unrecorded immune exposures. The specimen was PBMCs. The sequence came from a woman aged 40 to 50 in good health and CMV-seronegative.

The CDR3 DNA reads TGTGCCACCAGCAGAGCCCCCTCGTACAGGCCATTGAGCGTACGCACGCTTACCGGGGAGCTGTTTTTT. Protein product: CATSRAPSYRPLSVRTLTGELFF. V usage is TRBV15 and J usage is TRBJ2-2, with a weak D call TRBD1 (5 bases). CDR1 is LNHNV and CDR2 is YYDKDF in the germline V gene (reference sequence). Between the trimmed V and J ends, which lost 1 base and 5 bases, there was a span of 35 bases. The CDR3 covers 23 residues.